This entry lists 8 T cell receptor beta chains sequenced from one sample in a study of control samples from healthy donors and cancer patients. Here immunoSEQ multiplex PCR was the method, and the copy in TCRdb shows in-frame clones only, minus some. Among tens of thousands of clones, roughly 90% were seen once, and the ten largest hold around 14%. Sample: blood. The origin of the receptors is a woman aged 70-85 years in good health.

This chain connects TRBV7-9 to TRBJ1-3; no reliable D call. CDR1 and CDR2 from the germline V gene are SEHNR and FQNEAQ (reference sequence). The length of the CDR3 is 16 residues. V was pared by 2 bases and J by 0 bases, with 11 bases between. The CDR3 region has the DNA TGTGCCAGCAGCTTATCGGCCGGGTCCTCTGGAAACACCATATATTTT. This sequence encodes CASSLSAGSSGNTIYF.

This sequence joins TRBV25-1 and TRBJ1-3, with D unresolved. V was shortened by 6 bases and J by 9 bases, with 18 bases between the two germline ends. The CDR3 runs 14 residues. Germline CDR1 and CDR2: MGHDK and SYGVNS. CDR3 protein: CASRESGLVGTIYF. The CDR3 region has the DNA TGTGCCAGCAGAGAGAGCGGACTAGTGGGCACCATATATTTT.

The chain recombines TRBV12-3 or TRBV12-4 with TRBJ1-2, with D tentatively TRBD1 (5 bases). V lost 6 bases to trimming and J lost 8 bases, with 16 bases between them. This CDR3 has 13 amino acids. The CDR3 protein is CASSGDLSWGYTF. Written as DNA, the CDR3 is TGTGCCAGCAGCGGGGACCTCTCGTGGGGCTACACCTTC.

This clone appeared once. V usage is TRBV7-9 and J usage is TRBJ1-2; D is uncertain. CDR1 and CDR2 (germline): SEHNR, FQNEAQ (reference sequence). The CDR3 is 16 residues long. With 1 base removed from V and 4 bases from J, the gap between germline ends came to 16 bases. The chain's CDR3 is CASSLGFEGIGYGYTF. In DNA form, the CDR3 reads TGTGCCAGCAGCTTAGGGTTTGAGGGAATCGGCTATGGCTACACCTTC.

The chain joins TRBV7-9 to TRBJ1-2, with a weak D call TRBD1 (6 bases). This CDR3 contains 16 residues. V lost 1 base and J lost 8, with 20 bases in between. The germline gives CDR1 SEHNR, CDR2 FQNEAQ (reference sequence). CDR3 sequence: CASSLGTVGQGNGYTF. The CDR3 bases are TGTGCCAGCAGCTTAGGAACGGTGGGGCAGGGGAACGGCTACACCTTC.

The rearrangement uses TRBV7-9 and TRBJ2-2; the D is unclear. The CDR3 extends over 14 amino acids. Germline V gene sequence: CDR1 SEHNR, CDR2 FQNEAQ (reference sequence). V dropped 0 bases and J dropped 4 bases, with 6 bases sitting between them. As DNA, the CDR3 is TGTGCCAGCAGCTTAGCCGCCCCCACCGGGGAGCTGTTTTTT. Its translation: CASSLAAPTGELFF.

This clone showed up just once. J is TRBJ1-1 and V is TRBV5-6; possibly TRBD1 for D (5 bases). CDR3 length: 15 residues. V shed 2 bases and J shed 2 bases, with 13 bases lying between them. The germline V gene encodes CDR1 SGHDT and CDR2 YYEEEE. CDR3 region: CASSFLDSRNTEAFF. Here the CDR3 DNA reads TGTGCCAGCAGCTTCCTTGACAGCCGAAACACTGAAGCTTTCTTT.

V is TRBV6-6 and J is TRBJ1-1; 8 bases agree with TRBD1. The V gene's germline CDR1 is MNHNY and CDR2 SVGAGI (reference sequence). The CDR3 runs 16 residues. The V gene end was trimmed by 6 bases and the J gene end by 6 bases; junction bases not matched to a gene: 15. CDR3 protein: CASSSTGGRRVSEAFF. DNA for the CDR3: TGTGCCAGCAGCTCCACAGGGGGGCGCAGGGTTTCTGAAGCTTTCTTT.